This T cell receptor (beta chain) derives from a study of cytomegalovirus exposure and HLA in healthy donors. The study, taken as a whole, reports: A later analysis appeared to link common viral pathogens to several of the most significant clusters. CMV antigen specificity of three CMV-associated chains was confirmed in vitro. The authors assumed roughly uniform sequencing depth across donors for presence/absence analyses. In most subjects, TCR beta sequences reportedly gave accurate predictions of HLA-A and HLA-B alleles.

CDR3 size: 13 residues. V gave up 8 bases and J gave up 2 bases; unmatched junction bases: 1. The germline CDR1 and CDR2 sequences are SNHLY and FYNNEI. PCR was performed using 60 Vbeta and 13 Jbeta primers. Here immunoSEQ multiplex PCR was the method, and the copy in TCRdb shows in-frame clones only, minus some. The sample has 150,000 to 200,000 clones, about 70% seen once. This clone was detected only a few times. Its antigen remains unidentified. The chain uses TRBV2 and TRBJ2-7; 12 bases map to TRBD2. Sequenced: PBMCs. The clonotype comes from a man aged 25 to 40 in good health and CMV-seropositive. CDR3 amino acids: CASGLAGPYEQYF. The CDR3 bases are TGTGCCAGCGGACTAGCGGGGCCCTACGAGCAGTACTTC.